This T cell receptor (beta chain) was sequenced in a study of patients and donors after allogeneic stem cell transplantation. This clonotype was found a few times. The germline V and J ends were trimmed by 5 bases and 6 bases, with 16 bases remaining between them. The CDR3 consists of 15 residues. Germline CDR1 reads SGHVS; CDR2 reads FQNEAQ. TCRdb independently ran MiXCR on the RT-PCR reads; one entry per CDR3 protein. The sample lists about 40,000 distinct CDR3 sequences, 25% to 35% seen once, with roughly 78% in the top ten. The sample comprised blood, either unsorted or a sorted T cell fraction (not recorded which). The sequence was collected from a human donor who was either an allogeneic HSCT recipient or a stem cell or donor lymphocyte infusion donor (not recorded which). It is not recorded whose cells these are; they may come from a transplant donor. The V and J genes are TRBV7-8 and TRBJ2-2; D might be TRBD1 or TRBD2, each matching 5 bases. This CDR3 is CASSPLGVFAGELFF. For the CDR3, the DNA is TGTGCCAGCAGCCCGTTGGGGGTTTTCGCCGGGGAGCTGTTTTTT.